This T cell receptor beta chain was identified in a study of T cell changes during pregnancy in multiple sclerosis. The method was immunoSEQ multiplex PCR; TCRdb's version includes in-frame clones alone and lacks a portion of them. Among approximately 34,000 clones listed, 90% were seen once. Unmatched junction bases numbered 7, after V lost 7 bases and J lost 2 bases. CDR1 SQVTM and CDR2 ANQGSEA come from the germline V gene. The CDR3 runs 14 residues. The receptor's source is a female donor with multiple sclerosis, enrolled in a pregnancy study. The specimen was CD8+ T cells from peripheral blood mononuclear cells, collected before pregnancy. The chain combines TRBV29-1 with TRBJ2-7; TRBD2 matches 11 bases. CDR3 bases: TGCAGCGCTCCGGGGACTAGCGGTACCTACGAGCAGTACTTC. It translates to CSAPGTSGTYEQYF.